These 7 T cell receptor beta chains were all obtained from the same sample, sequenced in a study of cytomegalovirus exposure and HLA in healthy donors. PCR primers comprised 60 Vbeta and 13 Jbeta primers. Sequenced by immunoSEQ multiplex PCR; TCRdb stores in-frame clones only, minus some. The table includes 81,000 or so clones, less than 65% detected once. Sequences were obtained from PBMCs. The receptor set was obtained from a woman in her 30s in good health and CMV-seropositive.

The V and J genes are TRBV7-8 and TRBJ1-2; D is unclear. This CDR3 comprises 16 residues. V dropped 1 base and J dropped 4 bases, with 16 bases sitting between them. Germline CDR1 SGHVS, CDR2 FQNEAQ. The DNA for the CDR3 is TGTGCCAGCAGCTTAGGAGGGCAGGTCAGGAGCTATGGCTACACCTTC. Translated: CASSLGGQVRSYGYTF.

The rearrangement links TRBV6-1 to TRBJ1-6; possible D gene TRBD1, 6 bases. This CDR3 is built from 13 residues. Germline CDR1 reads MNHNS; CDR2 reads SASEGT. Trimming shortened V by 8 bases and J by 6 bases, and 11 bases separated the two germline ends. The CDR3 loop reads CASSGTSNSPLHF. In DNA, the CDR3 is TGTGCCAGCTCAGGGACATCTAATTCACCCCTCCACTTT.

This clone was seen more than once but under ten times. The DNA of the CDR3 is TGTGCCAGCACGGGGGGTGTCGAAAAACTGTTTTTT. It is translated as CASTGGVEKLFF. The gene calls are TRBV28 and TRBJ1-4, with D possibly TRBD1 on 5 matching bases. Trimming removed 7 bases at V and 8 bases at J, with 11 bases between. CDR3 length: 12 residues. Per the germline V gene, CDR1 is MDHEN and CDR2 is SYDVKM.

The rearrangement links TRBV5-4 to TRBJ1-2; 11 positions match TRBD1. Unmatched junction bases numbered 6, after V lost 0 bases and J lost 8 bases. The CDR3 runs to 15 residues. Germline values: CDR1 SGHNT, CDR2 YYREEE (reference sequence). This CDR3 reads CASSLGGQGARGYTF. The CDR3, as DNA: TGTGCCAGCAGCTTGGGTGGACAGGGGGCAAGGGGCTACACCTTC.

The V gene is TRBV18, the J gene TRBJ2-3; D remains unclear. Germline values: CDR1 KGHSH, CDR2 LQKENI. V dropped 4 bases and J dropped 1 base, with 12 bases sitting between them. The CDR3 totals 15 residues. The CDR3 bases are TGTGCCAGCTCACAATCCGCAGGTGGCACAGATACGCAGTATTTT. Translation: CASSQSAGGTDTQYF. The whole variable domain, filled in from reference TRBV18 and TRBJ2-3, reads NAGVMQNPRHLVRRRGQEARLRCSPMKGHSHVYWYRQLPEEGLKFMVYLQKENIIDESGMPKERFSAEFPKEGPSILRIQQVVRGDSAAYFCASSQSAGGTDTQYFGPGTRLTVL.

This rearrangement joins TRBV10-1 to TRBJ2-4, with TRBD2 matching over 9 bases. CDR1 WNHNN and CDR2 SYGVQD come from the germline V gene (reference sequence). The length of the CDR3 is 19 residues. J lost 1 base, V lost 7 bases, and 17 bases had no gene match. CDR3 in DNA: TGCGCCAGCACCCGAGCGCCTAGCGGGACCCTAGAGGCCAAAAACATTCAGTACTTC. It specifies CASTRAPSGTLEAKNIQYF.

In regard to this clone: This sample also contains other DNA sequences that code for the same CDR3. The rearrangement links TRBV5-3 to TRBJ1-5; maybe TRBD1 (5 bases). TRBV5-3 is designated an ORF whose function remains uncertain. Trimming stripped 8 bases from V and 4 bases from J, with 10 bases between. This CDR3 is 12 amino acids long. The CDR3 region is CARTGGNQPQHF. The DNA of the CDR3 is TGTGCCAGGACGGGGGGGAATCAGCCCCAGCATTTT.